This T cell receptor (beta chain) was profiled in a study of T-cell reconstitution after alpha-beta-depleted transplantation in children. Library preparation (for TCRbeta) was performed with unique molecular identifiers. Each CDR3 protein is one row after TCRdb ran MiXCR on the PCR reads. There are about 500,000 distinct CDR3 sequences in the sample; approximately 32% occur only once, and 2% to 3% lies in the top ten. This clonotype came up a few times. Between the trimmed V and J ends, which lost 2 bases and 1 base, there was a span of 14 bases. The CDR3 totals 16 residues. The germline V gene encodes CDR1 LNHNV and CDR2 YYDKDF (reference sequence).

The receptor comes from a human donor who donated a stem cell graft to a child with aplastic anemia. The sequencing here drew on PBMCs from the stem cell graft donor, taken from the stem cell graft. This chain joins TRBV15 and TRBJ2-5; no clear D gene. The CDR3 loop is CATSRRESRTQETQYF. The CDR3 nucleotides are TGTGCCACCAGCAGACGCGAATCTAGAACCCAAGAGACCCAGTACTTC. The full variable domain, its missing parts supplied by reference TRBV15 and TRBJ2-5, is DAMVIQNPRYQVTQFGKPVTLSCSQTLNHNVMYWYQQKSSQAPKLLFHYYDKDFNNEADTPDNFQSRRPNTSFCFLDIRSPGLGDTAMYLCATSRRESRTQETQYFGPGTRLLVL.